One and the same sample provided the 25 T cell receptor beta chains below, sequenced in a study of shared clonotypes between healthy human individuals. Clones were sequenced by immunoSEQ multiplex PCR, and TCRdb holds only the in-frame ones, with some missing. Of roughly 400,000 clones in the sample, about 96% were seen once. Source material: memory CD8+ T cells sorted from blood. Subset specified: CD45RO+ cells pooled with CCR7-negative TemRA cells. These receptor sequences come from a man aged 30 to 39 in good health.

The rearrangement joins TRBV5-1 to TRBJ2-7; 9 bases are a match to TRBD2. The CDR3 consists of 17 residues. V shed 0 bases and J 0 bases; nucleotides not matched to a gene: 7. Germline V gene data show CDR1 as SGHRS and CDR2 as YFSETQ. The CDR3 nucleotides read TGCGCCAGCAGCTTGGGGCTAGCGGGACGCCCCTCCTACGAGCAGTACTTC. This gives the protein CASSLGLAGRPSYEQYF.

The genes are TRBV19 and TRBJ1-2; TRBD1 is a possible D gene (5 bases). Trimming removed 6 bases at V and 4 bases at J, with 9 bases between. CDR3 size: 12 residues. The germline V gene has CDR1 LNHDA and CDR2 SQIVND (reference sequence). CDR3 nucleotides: TGTGCCAGTAGGGGACGGCTCTATGGCTACACCTTC. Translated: CASRGRLYGYTF.

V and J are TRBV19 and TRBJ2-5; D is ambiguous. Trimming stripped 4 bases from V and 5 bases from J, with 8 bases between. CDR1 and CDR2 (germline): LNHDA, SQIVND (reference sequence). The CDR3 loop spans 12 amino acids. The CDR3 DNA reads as TGTGCCAGTAGTAAACAAGGGGAGACCCAGTACTTC. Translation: CASSKQGETQYF.

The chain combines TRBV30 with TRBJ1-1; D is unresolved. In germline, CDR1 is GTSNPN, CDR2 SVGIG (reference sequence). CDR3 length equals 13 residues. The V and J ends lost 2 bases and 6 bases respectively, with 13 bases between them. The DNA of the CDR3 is TGTGCCTGGAGTATGCAGGTAGATTCTGAAGCTTTCTTT. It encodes CAWSMQVDSEAFF.

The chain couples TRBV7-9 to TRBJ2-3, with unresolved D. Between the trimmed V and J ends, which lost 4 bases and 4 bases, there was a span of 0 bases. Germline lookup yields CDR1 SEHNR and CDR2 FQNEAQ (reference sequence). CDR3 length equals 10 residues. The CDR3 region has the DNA TGTGCCAGCAGCTCAGATACGCAGTATTTT. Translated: CASSSDTQYF.

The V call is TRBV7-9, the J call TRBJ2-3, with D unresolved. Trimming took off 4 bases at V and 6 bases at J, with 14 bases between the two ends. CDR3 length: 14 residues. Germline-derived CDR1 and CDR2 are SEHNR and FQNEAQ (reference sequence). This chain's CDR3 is CASSSWVAADTQYF. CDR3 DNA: TGTGCCAGCAGCTCCTGGGTAGCCGCGGATACGCAGTATTTT.

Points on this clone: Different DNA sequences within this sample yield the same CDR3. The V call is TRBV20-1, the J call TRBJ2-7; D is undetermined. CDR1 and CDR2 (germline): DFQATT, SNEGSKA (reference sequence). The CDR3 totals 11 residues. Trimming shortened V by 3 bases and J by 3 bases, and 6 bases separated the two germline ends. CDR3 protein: CSASSGYEQYF. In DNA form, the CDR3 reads TGCAGTGCTAGTTCGGGCTACGAGCAGTACTTC.

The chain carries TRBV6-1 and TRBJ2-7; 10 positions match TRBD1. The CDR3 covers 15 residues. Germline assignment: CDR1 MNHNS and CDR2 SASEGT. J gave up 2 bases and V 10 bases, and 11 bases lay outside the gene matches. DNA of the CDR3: TGTGCCACCGTGGAGTACGGGACAGGGGCCTACGAGCAGTACTTC. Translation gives CATVEYGTGAYEQYF.

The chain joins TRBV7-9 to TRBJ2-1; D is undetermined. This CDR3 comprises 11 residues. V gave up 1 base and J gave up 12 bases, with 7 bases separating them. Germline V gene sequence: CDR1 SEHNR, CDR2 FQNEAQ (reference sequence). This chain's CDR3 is CASSLVGGQFF. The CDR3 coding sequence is TGTGCCAGCAGCTTAGTTGGTGGGCAGTTCTTC.

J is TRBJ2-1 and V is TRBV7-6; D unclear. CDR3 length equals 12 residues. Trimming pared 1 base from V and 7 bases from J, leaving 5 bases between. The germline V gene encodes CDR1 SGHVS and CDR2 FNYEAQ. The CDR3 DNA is TGTGCCAGCAGCTTAGTAGGGAATGAGCAGTTCTTC. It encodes CASSLVGNEQFF.

Here the CDR3 DNA reads TGTGCCAGCAGAGAGGGGCCGGGACTAGCGGGAGAAGGGAACGAGCAGTACTTC. It encodes CASREGPGLAGEGNEQYF. This rearrangement joins TRBV2 to TRBJ2-7; 14 bases line up with TRBD2. The CDR3 runs 18 residues. V trimming: 6 bases; J trimming: 5 bases; junction bases outside the gene matches: 15. Germline V gene sequence: CDR1 SNHLY, CDR2 FYNNEI.

The CDR3 DNA sequence: TGTGCCAGCAGTAGACAGAGCTCCTACGAGCAGTACTTC. Translation: CASSRQSSYEQYF. The V and J genes are TRBV6-6 and TRBJ2-7; D perhaps matches TRBD1 (5 bases). Trimming cost V 5 bases and J 0 bases, with 8 bases left between them. The CDR3 runs to 13 residues. Germline CDR1 MNHNY, CDR2 SVGAGI (reference sequence).

CDR3 protein: CASHGGRMNTEAFF. CDR3 in DNA: TGCGCCAGCCATGGGGGGCGGATGAACACTGAAGCTTTCTTT. V is TRBV5-1 and J is TRBJ1-1, with a weak D call TRBD1 (6 bases). Germline CDR1 SGHRS, CDR2 YFSETQ. V lost 7 bases to trimming and J lost 0 bases, with 13 bases between them. The CDR3 is 14 residues long.

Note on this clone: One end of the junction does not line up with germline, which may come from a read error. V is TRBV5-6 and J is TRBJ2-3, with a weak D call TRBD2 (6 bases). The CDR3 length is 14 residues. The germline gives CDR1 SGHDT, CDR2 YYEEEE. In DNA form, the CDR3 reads TGTGCCAGCATTATTTATAGTAGGCGGGGAGGTGCGTGTTTT. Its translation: CASIIYSRRGGACF.

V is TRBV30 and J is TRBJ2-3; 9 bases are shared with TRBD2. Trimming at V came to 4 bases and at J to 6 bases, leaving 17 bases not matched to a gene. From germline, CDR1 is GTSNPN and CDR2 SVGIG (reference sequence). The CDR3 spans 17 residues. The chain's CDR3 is CAWTSPGIAGARDTQYF. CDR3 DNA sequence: TGTGCCTGGACCTCCCCCGGGATAGCGGGAGCGAGGGATACGCAGTATTTT.

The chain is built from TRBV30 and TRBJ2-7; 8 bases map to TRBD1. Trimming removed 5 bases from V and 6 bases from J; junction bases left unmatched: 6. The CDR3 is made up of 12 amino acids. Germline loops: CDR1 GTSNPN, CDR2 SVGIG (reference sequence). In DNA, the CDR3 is TGTGCCTGGGACAGGGGTAACGGCGAGCAGTACTTC. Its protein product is CAWDRGNGEQYF.

As DNA, the CDR3 is TGTGCCAGCAGCCACTTAACTAGCGGGAGTGGCGAGCAGTACTTC. It codes for CASSHLTSGSGEQYF. V usage is TRBV4-2 and J usage is TRBJ2-7, with 11 bases matching TRBD2. The germline CDR1 and CDR2 sequences are LGHNA and YNFKEQ. The CDR3 covers 15 residues. Trimming cost V 3 bases and J 6 bases; bases outside gene matches: 7.

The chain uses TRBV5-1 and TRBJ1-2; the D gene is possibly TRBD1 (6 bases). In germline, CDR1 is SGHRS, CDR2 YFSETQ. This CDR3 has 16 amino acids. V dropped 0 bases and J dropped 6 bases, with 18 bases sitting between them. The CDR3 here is CASSLDTWPGEDGYTF. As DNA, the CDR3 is TGCGCCAGCAGCTTGGATACGTGGCCAGGGGAGGATGGCTACACCTTC.

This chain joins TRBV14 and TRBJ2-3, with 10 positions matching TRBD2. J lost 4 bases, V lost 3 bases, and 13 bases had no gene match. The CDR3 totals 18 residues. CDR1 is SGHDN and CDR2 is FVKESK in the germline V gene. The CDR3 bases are TGTGCCAGCAGCCAGTTAGTTCTAGCGGGAGTTAAAGCAGATACGCAGTATTTT. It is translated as CASSQLVLAGVKADTQYF.

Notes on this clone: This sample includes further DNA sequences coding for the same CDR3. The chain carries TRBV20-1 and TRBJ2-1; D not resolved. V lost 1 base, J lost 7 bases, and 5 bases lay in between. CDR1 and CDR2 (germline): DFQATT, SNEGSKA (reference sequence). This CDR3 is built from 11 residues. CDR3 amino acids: CSARVVNEQFF. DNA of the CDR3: TGCAGTGCTAGAGTAGTGAATGAGCAGTTCTTC.

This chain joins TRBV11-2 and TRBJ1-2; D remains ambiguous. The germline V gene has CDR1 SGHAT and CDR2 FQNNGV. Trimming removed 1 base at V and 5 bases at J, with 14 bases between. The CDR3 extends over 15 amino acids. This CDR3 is CASSLGIQVTYGYTF. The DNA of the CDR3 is TGTGCCAGCAGCTTAGGCATTCAAGTTACTTATGGCTACACCTTC. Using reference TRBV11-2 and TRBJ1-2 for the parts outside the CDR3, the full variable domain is EAGVAQSPRYKIIEKRQSVAFWCNPISGHATLYWYQQILGQGPKLLIQFQNNGVVDDSQLPKDRFSAERLKGVDSTLKIQPAKLEDSAVYLCASSLGIQVTYGYTFGSGTRLTVV.

The CDR3, as DNA: TGTGCCAGCAGCGGAAGCGGGAGAGGTACCGGGGAGCTGTTTTTT. It encodes CASSGSGRGTGELFF. This rearrangement joins TRBV7-2 to TRBJ2-2; 8 positions match TRBD2. The CDR3 has 15 amino acids. In germline, CDR1 is SGHTA, CDR2 FQGNSA. J lost 5 bases, V lost 5 bases, and 7 bases had no gene match.

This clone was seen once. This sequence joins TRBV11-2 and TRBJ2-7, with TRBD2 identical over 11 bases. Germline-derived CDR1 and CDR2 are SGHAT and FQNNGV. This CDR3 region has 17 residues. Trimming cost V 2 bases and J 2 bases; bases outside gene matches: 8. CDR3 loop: CASSLRGLAEKTYEQYF. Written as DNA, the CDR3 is TGTGCCAGCAGCTTAAGGGGACTAGCGGAAAAAACCTACGAGCAGTACTTC. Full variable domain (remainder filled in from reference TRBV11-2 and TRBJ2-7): EAGVAQSPRYKIIEKRQSVAFWCNPISGHATLYWYQQILGQGPKLLIQFQNNGVVDDSQLPKDRFSAERLKGVDSTLKIQPAKLEDSAVYLCASSLRGLAEKTYEQYFGPGTRLTVT.

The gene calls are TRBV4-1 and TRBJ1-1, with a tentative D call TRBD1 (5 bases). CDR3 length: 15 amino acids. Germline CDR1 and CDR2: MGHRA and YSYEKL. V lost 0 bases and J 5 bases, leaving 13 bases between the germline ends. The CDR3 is CASSQDHFKGTEAFF. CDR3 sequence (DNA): TGCGCCAGCAGCCAAGATCACTTTAAGGGGACTGAAGCTTTCTTT.

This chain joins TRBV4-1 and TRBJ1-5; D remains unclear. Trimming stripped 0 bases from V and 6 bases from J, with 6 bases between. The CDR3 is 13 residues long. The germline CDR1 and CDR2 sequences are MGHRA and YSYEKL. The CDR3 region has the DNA TGCGCCAGCAGCCAAGAAGGGTTTCAGCCCCAGCATTTT. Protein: CASSQEGFQPQHF.